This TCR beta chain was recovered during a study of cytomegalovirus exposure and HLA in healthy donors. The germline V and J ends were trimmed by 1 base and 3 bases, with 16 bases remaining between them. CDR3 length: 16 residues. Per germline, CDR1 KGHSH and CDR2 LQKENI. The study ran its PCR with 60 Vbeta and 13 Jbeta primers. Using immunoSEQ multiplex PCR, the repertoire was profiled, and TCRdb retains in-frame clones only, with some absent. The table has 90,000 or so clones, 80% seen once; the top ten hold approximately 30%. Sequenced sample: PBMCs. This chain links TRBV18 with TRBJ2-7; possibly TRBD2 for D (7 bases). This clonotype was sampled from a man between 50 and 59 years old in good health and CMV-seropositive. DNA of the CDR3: TGTGCCAGCTCACCACGGCAGGGGAGGGAAATCTACGAGCAGTACTTC. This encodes CASSPRQGREIYEQYF.